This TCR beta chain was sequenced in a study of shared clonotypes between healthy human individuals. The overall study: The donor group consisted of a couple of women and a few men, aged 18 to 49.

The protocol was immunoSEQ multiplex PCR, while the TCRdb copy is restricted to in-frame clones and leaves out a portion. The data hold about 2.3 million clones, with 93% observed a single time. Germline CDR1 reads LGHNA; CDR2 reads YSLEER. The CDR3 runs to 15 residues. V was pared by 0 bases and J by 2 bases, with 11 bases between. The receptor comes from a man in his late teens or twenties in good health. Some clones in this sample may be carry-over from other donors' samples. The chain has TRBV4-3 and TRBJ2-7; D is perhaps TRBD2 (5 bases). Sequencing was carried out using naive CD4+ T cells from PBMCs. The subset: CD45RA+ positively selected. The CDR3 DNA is TGCGCCAGCAGCCAAGATCGGAGGATGGCCTACGAGCAGTACTTC. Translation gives CASSQDRRMAYEQYF.